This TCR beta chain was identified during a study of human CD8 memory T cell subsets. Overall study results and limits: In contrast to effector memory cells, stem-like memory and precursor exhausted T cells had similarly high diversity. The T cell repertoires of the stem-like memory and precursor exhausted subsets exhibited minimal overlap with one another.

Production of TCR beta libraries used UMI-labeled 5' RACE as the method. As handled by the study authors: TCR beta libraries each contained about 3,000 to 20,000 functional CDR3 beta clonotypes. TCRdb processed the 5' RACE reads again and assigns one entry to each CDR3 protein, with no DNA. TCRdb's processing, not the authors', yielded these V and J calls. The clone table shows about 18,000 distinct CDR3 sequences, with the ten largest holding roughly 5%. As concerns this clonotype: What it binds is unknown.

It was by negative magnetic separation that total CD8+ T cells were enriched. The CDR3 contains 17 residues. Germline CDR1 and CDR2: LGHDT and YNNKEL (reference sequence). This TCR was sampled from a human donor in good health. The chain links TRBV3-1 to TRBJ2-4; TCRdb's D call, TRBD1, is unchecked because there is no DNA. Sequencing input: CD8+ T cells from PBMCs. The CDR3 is CASSGFLTDRGKNIQYF.